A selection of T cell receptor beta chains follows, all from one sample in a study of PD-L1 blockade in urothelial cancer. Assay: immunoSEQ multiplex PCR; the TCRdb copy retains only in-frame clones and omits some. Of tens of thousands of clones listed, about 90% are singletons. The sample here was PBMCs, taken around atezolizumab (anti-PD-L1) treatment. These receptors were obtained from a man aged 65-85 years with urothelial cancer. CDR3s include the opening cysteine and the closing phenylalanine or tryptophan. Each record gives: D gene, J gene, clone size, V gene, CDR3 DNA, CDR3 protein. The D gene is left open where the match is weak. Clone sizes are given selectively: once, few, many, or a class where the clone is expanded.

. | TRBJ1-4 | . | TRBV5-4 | TGTGCCAGCAGCTTGGATAGCGGGAATGAAAAACTGTTTTTT | CASSLDSGNEKLFF
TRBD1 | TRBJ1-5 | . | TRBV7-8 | TGTGCCAGCAGCTTGGACAGGGGGCGCGTCTCGAGCAATCAGCCCCAGCATTTT | CASSLDRGRVSSNQPQHF
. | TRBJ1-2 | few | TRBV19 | TGTGCCAGTAGTATGGGGCAGGGGAGCTACACCTTC | CASSMGQGSYTF
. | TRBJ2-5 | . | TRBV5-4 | TGTGCCAGCAGCTTGATCCTAAGCCAAGAGACCCAGTACTTC | CASSLILSQETQYF
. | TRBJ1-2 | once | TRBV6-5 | TGTGCCAGCAGAGAGCAGGGCCGTGGCTACACCTTC | CASREQGRGYTF
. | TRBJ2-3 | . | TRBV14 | TGTGCCAGCAGCCAAGCAATCGGGTCAGATACGCAGTATTTT | CASSQAIGSDTQYF
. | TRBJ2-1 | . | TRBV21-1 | TGTGCCAGCAGCATATCCGGGACTAGAGGCCGAAAGGAGCAGTTCTTC | CASSISGTRGRKEQFF
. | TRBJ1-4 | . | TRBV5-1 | TGCGCCAGCAGCTTGGCCGCGGCAACTAATGAAAAACTGTTTTTT | CASSLAAATNEKLFF
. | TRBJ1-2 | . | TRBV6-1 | TGTGCCAGCAGTACTCGACAGGTATCTAACTATGGCTACACCTTC | CASSTRQVSNYGYTF
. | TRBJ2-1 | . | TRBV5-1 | TGCGCCAGCAGCTTGGGGGCAGGGGCCGGAGAGCAGTTCTTC | CASSLGAGAGEQFF
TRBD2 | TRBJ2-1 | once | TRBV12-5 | TGTGCTAGTGGTACGAGACTAGCGGCCTACAATGAGCAGTTCTTC | CASGTRLAAYNEQFF
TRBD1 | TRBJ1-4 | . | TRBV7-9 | TGTGCCAGCAGCTCGACAGGGGATGAAAAACTGTTTTTT | CASSSTGDEKLFF
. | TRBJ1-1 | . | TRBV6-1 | TGTGCCAGCAGTGCCCAGGGAGGCACTGAAGCTTTCTTT | CASSAQGGTEAFF
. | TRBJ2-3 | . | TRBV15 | TGTGCCACCAGCAGAGTCGGGGGAGGCACAGATACGCAGTATTTT | CATSRVGGGTDTQYF
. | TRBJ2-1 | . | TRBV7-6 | TGTGCCAGCAGCTCGATTAATAGCGGCGGCGAGCAGTTCTTC | CASSSINSGGEQFF
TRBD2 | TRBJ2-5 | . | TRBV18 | TGTGCCAGCTCACCGCTGGGACTAGCGGGCTGGGAGACCCAGTACTTC | CASSPLGLAGWETQYF
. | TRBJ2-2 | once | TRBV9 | TGTGCCAGCAGCGCCGGTCCCGTGGGAGCGACCGGGGAGCTGTTTTTT | CASSAGPVGATGELFF
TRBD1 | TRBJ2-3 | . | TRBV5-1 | TGCGCCAGCAGCTTGTATGGACAGGGGGCGACCGATACGCAGTATTTT | CASSLYGQGATDTQYF
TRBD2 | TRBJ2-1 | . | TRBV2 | TGTGCCAGCAGCGAACTAGCGGGAGTAGGAAATGAGCAGTTCTTC | CASSELAGVGNEQFF
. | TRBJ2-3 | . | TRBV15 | TGTGCCACCAGCAGAGATCGGGGGAGGACAGATACGCAGTATTTT | CATSRDRGRTDTQYF
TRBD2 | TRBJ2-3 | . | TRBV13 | TGTGCCAGCAGCCTTGCGGGAGGGCCCGGCACAGATACGCAGTATTTT | CASSLAGGPGTDTQYF
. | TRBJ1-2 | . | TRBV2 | TGTGCCAGCAGTGTGGTGGGGAGCTATGGCTACACCTTC | CASSVVGSYGYTF
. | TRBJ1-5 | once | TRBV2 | TGTGCCAGCAGTGAAGGGTTGCAGGGGCAGGGGCCCCAGCATTTT | CASSEGLQGQGPQHF
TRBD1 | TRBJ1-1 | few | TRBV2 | TGTGCCAGCAGGACAGGGATGAACACTGAAGCTTTCTTT | CASRTGMNTEAFF
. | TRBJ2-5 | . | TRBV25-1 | TGTGCCAGCAGCCTCCAAGAGACCCAGTACTTC | CASSLQETQYF
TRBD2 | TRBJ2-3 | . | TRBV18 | TGTGCCAGCTCACCACCGGGGGGGGCAGCGGGAGGTCGAACAGATACGCAGTATTTT | CASSPPGGAAGGRTDTQYF
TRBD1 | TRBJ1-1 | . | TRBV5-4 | TGTGCCAGCAGCGCCCCGGGACAGCCCGAAGCTTTCTTT | CASSAPGQPEAFF
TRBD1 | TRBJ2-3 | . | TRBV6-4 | TGTGCCAGCAGCAGAGAGTTCTCGGGACAGGGGGCCTATACGCAGTATTTT | CASSREFSGQGAYTQYF
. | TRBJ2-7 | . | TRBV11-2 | TGTGCCAGCAGCTTAGATTCTAGCGCCTACGAGCAGTACTTC | CASSLDSSAYEQYF
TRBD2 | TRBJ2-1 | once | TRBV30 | TGTGCCTGGAGTAGAGCTAGCGGGAAGGACGGCTGGTTCTTC | CAWSRASGKDGWFF
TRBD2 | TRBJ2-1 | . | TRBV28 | TGTGCCAGCAGTTTAGGGACTAGCGGGAACAATGAGCAGTTCTTC | CASSLGTSGNNEQFF
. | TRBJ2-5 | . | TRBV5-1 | TGCGCCAGCAGCTTGGTTACAGACCAAGAGACCCAGTACTTC | CASSLVTDQETQYF
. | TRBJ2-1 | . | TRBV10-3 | TGTGCCATCAATCCGGGGACTCGGAATGAGCAGTTCTTC | CAINPGTRNEQFF
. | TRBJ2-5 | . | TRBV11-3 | TGTGCCAGCAGCTTGGGAACTAGCTTTACTTCGTACCAAGAGACCCAGTACTTC | CASSLGTSFTSYQETQYF
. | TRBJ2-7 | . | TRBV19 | TGTGCCAGTAGTATTCTAGGGGACGAGCAGTACTTC | CASSILGDEQYF
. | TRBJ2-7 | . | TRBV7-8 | TGTGCCAGCAGCTCGAGCGGGACAGGACGTTCCTACGAGCAGTACTTC | CASSSSGTGRSYEQYF
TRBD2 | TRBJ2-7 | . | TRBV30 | TGTGCCTGGAGTGTAGAACGGGAGGTCGCCCAGTACTTC | CAWSVEREVAQYF
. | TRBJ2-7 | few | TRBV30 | TGTGCCTGGGGAGGGGCTGACTACGAGCAGTACTTC | CAWGGADYEQYF
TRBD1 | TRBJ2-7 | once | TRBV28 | TGTGCCAGCGAGGGGGCCGCCGTCCCCTACGAGCAGTACTTC | CASEGAAVPYEQYF
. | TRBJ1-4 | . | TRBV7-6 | TGTGCCAGCAGCTTCACGGGCAGGGGTGAAGAAAAACTGTTTTTT | CASSFTGRGEEKLFF
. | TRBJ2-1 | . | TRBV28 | TGTGCCAGCCTTAGGACAGCGTCTGGCCCCTACAATGAGCAGTTCTTC | CASLRTASGPYNEQFF
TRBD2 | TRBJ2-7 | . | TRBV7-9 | TGTGCCAGCAGCTTAGACGGACTAGCGGGAGCCGAGCAGTACTTC | CASSLDGLAGAEQYF
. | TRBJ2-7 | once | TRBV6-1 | TGTGCCAGCTCTCTTCGGGGTATTTCATATGACGAGCAGTACTTC | CASSLRGISYDEQYF
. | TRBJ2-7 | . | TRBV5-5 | TGTGCCAGCAGCGGAATTCCCCGATCAGGGGACGAGCAGTACTTC | CASSGIPRSGDEQYF
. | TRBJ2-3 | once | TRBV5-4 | TGTGCCAGCAGCGGACAGATCCTCACAGATACGCAGTATTTT | CASSGQILTDTQYF
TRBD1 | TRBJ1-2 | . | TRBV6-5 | TGTGCCAGCAGTCAATACAGGGGGAACTATGGCTACACCTTC | CASSQYRGNYGYTF
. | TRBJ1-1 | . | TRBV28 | TGTGCCAGCAGTTTATCAGGGGTGATGAACACTGAAGCTTTCTTT | CASSLSGVMNTEAFF
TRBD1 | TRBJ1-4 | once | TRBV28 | TGTGCCAGCAGTTTGGGACAGGGGAAAAAACTGTTTTTT | CASSLGQGKKLFF
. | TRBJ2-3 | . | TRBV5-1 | . | CASSYFGEGTDTQYF
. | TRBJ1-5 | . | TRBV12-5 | TGTGCTAGTGCGTGGGGGCAGGGCGGCAATCAGCCCCAGCATTTT | CASAWGQGGNQPQHF
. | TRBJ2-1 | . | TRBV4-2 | TGTGCCAGCAGCCAAGAACCTACTAGTATGAATGAGCAGTTCTTC | CASSQEPTSMNEQFF
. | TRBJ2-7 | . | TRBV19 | TGTGCCAGTAGTTGGCCAGGTAAGGGGATCTACGAGCAGTACTTC | CASSWPGKGIYEQYF
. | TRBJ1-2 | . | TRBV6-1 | TGTGCCACCGTTATACAGGGTGCCTATGGCTACACCTTC | CATVIQGAYGYTF
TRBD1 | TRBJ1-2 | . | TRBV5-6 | TGTGCCAGCAGCTTGGGACAGGGCACCGGCTATGGCTACACCTTC | CASSLGQGTGYGYTF
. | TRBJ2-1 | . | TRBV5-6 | TGTGCCAGCAGCTCCCTCGGGGTCGGAGGTTTTCTGCAGTTCTTC | CASSSLGVGGFLQFF
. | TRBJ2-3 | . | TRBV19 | TGTGCCAGTAGTGCCGGCAGGGATAATACGCAGTATTTT | CASSAGRDNTQYF
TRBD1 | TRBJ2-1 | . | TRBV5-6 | TGTGCCAGCAGTTCTAACTCAGGGGGAGCTAGAAAAGAGGAGCAGTTCTTC | CASSSNSGGARKEEQFF
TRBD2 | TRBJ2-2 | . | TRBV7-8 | TGTGCCAGCAGCCCTAGCGGGGCCGGGGTGACCGGGGAGCTGTTTTTT | CASSPSGAGVTGELFF
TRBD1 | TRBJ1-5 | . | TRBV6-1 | TGTGCCAGCAGAGAACAGGGGTATAGCAATCAGCCCCAGCATTTT | CASREQGYSNQPQHF